One and the same sample provided the 22 T cell receptor beta chains below, sequenced in a study of tissue T cells after allogeneic stem cell transplantation (dated by TCRdb to the early 2020s). In light of the paper, this sample's time point label describes: mouse harvest day 7 after allogeneic transplant. Each mouse graft, delivered by tail vein injection, combined 10^6 splenic CD5+ T cells with 10^7 T-cell-depleted bone marrow cells. The library was made by the immunoSEQ multiplex PCR assay. This is the immuneACCESS table as TCRdb keeps it, with only in-frame sequences that have V and J called. A part of the clones is gone; compared with another copy, unresolved V genes explain less than half, and the rest is unexplained. Recorded for this sample are thousands of clones; roughly half of them occurred a single time. In total, the top ten clones hold around 4.6% of the sample. The sequencing input was gut tissue. These receptors were taken from a female BALB/c mouse given C57BL/6 T cells with graft-versus-host disease after an allogeneic hematopoietic cell transplant.

Concerning this clone: Gene names refer to mouse genes. The CDR3 is cut off 1 residue early in the read; its end comes from the germline J gene. This chain uses TRBV26 with TRBJ2-7, with a weak D call TRBD2 (5 bases). The CDR3 spans 14 residues. Germline V gives CDR1 KGHPV, CDR2 FQNQEV (reference sequence). V was cut by 3 bases and J by 3 bases, with 12 bases left in between. The CDR3 reads CASSLRPGFYEQYF. The covered CDR3 bases are TGTGCCAGCAGTCTCCGTCCTGGGTTCTATGAACAGTAC.

On this clone: The gene names here belong to mouse. Read data end 1 residue before the CDR3 end; the end is taken from the germline J gene. The chain uses TRBV19 and TRBJ1-1; D not certain. CDR3 size: 14 residues. In germline, CDR1 is FNHDT, CDR2 SITEND (reference sequence). The germline V and J ends were trimmed by 4 bases and 0 bases, with 10 bases remaining between them. Incomplete CDR3 DNA: TGTGCCAGCAGTCCCGCCCGGGCAAACACAGAAGTCTTC. Its translation is CASSPARANTEVF. In full, the CDR3 is CASSPARANTEVFF.

This clone is classed as large (0.1 to 1%). Genes and germline are mouse. The read falls 1 residue short of the CDR3 end, and the missing part is taken from the germline J gene. The chain has TRBV16 and TRBJ2-7; 10 bases match TRBD2. The length of the CDR3 is 15 residues. In germline, CDR1 is SGHSA, CDR2 FRNQAP. The junction had 5 bases not matched to a gene; V was cut back by 0 bases and J by 6 bases. The covered CDR3 bases are TGTGCAAGCAGCTTAGAGGCGCCTGGGGGGGCTGAACAGTAC. Translation gives CASSLEAPGGAEQY. In full, the CDR3 reads CASSLEAPGGAEQYF.

For this clone: Gene labels here are mouse ones. The CDR3 extends 1 residue past the end of the read, so its final part is completed from the germline J gene. V is TRBV12-2 and J is TRBJ1-6; D not resolved. TRBJ1-6 qualifies as an ORF whose function is uncertain. V was pared by 1 base and J by 0 bases, with 6 bases between. CDR3 length: 15 residues. Germline CDR1 SGHLS, CDR2 HYDKME. CDR3 protein: CASSLGISYNSPLYF. The CDR3 DNA, read in part, is TGTGCCAGCTCTCTGGGCATTTCCTATAATTCGCCCCTCTAC.

As for this clone: The gene names here belong to mouse. Sequencing ends 1 residue short of the CDR3 end; the germline J gene provides the rest. The genes are TRBV24 and TRBJ2-5; D is unclear. Germline CDR1 is KGHTA and CDR2 is FRNEEI. This CDR3 region has 13 residues. The V end was cut by 0 bases, the J end by 2 bases, with 3 bases between. The part of the CDR3 DNA that was read is TGTGCCAGCAGTCTGTATGTCCAAGACACCCAGTAC. Amino acids: CASSLYVQDTQY. The whole CDR3 protein is CASSLYVQDTQYF.

On this clone: Gene names refer to mouse genes. The read ends 1 residue shy of where the CDR3 ends; the end is completed using the germline J gene. This rearrangement joins TRBV15 to TRBJ2-4, with 7 nucleotides matching TRBD1. V dropped 5 bases and J dropped 1; count of bases not matched to a gene: 0. CDR3 length: 13 residues. Germline values: CDR1 SGHND, CDR2 FRSKSL. The CDR3 bases that were read are TGTGCCAGCAGTGGACAGGGTCAAAACACCTTGTAC. Its protein product is CASSGQGQNTLY. The full CDR3 reads CASSGQGQNTLYF.

Of note for this clone: Gene names follow the mouse nomenclature. The DNA read from the CDR3 is TGTGCCAGCAGTCTGGGGGGGCGCGAAAGATTATTT. Protein product: CASSLGGRERLF. The full CDR3 is CASSLGGRERLFF. The chain recombines TRBV26 with TRBJ1-4; weak D call: TRBD1 (6 bases). Read sequence stops 1 residue before the CDR3 end, and the germline J gene provides the missing end. Trimming removed 2 bases from V and 7 bases from J, with 8 bases in between. The CDR3 consists of 13 residues. Germline CDR1 is KGHPV and CDR2 is FQNQEV (reference sequence).

On this clone itself: Gene names are mouse gene names. Partial CDR3 DNA: TGTGCCAGCAGCCTGACAGGGGAAGACACCCAGTAC. Translated: CASSLTGEDTQY. In full, the CDR3 is CASSLTGEDTQYF. V gene TRBV2 combines with J gene TRBJ2-5, with 8 bases fitting TRBD1. The read comes to an end 1 residue before the CDR3 does, leaving the germline J gene to fill in the end. The CDR3 totals 13 residues. Trimming took 4 bases from V and 4 from J; bases not matched to a gene: 1. The germline V gene has CDR1 LGHNA and CDR2 YSYQKL.

About this clone: The germline and genes are mouse ones. Read data end 1 residue before the CDR3 end; the end is taken from the germline J gene. V is TRBV23 and J is TRBJ1-1; whether TRBD1, the table's D call, matches the DNA was not checked. This CDR3 is 14 amino acids long. CDR1 is KGHTA, CDR2 FQNQQP, per germline. This chain's CDR3 is CSSSQDSANTEVFF. The part of the CDR3 DNA that was read is TGCTCCAGCAGTCAAGACAGTGCAAACACAGAAGTCTTC.

Comment on this clone: Gene names are the mouse ones. The read gets to within 1 residue of the CDR3 end, and the germline J gene fills in the rest. This rearrangement joins TRBV26 to TRBJ2-5; the D is unclear. V lost 6 bases and J 0 bases, leaving 7 bases between the germline ends. In germline, CDR1 is KGHPV, CDR2 FQNQEV (reference sequence). CDR3 length equals 13 residues. CDR3 DNA (partial): TGTGCCAGCAGCCGGACGAACCAAGACACCCAGTAC. It yields the protein CASSRTNQDTQY. The full CDR3 protein is CASSRTNQDTQYF.

Comments on this clone: Mouse gene names apply. The read finishes 1 residue shy of the CDR3 end, and the germline J gene is used to complete it. V gene TRBV26 combines with J gene TRBJ2-1; D is unclear. CDR3 length: 14 residues. The germline V gene has CDR1 KGHPV and CDR2 FQNQEV (reference sequence). V shed 2 bases and J shed 1 base, with 6 bases lying between them. This CDR3 reads CASSLASNYAEQFF. The CDR3 bases that were read are TGTGCCAGCAGTCTGGCATCAAACTATGCTGAGCAGTTC.

This clone was observed a single time. Genes here carry mouse names. The sequenced fragment ends 1 residue before the CDR3 boundary, so the rest is inferred from the germline J gene. This chain joins TRBV13-1 and TRBJ2-3; TRBD2 might be the D (5 bases). V lost 2 bases and J lost 1, with 5 bases in between. The germline gives CDR1 NSHNY, CDR2 SYGAGN. This CDR3 has 13 amino acids. Incomplete CDR3 DNA: TGTGCCAGCAGTGACTGGGGTGCAGAAACGCTGTAT. Translated: CASSDWGAETLY. The CDR3 in full is CASSDWGAETLYF.

A few counts support this clone. Each gene name is a mouse one. The sequenced part of the CDR3 DNA is TGCTCCAGCAGTCAATTGGGGGGGGGTTATGAACAGTAC. It is translated as CSSSQLGGGYEQY. The entire CDR3 sequence reads CSSSQLGGGYEQYF. The V gene is TRBV23, the J gene TRBJ2-7; the table gives TRBD2 as D, unverified against the DNA. The read stops 1 residue short of the end of the CDR3; the missing end is completed from the germline J gene. CDR3 length: 14 residues. Germline loops: CDR1 KGHTA, CDR2 FQNQQP.

Turning to this clone: Gene and germline names: mouse. The read ends 1 residue before the CDR3 terminus; that terminus is restored from the germline J gene. The V call is TRBV15, the J call TRBJ2-4, with D unresolved. This CDR3 region has 12 residues. With 6 bases removed from V and 2 bases from J, the gap between germline ends came to 6 bases. Germline V gene data show CDR1 as SGHND and CDR2 as FRSKSL. The CDR3 DNA, read in part, is TGTGCCAGCAGCCCAAATCAAAACACCTTGTAC. Protein: CASSPNQNTLY. The full CDR3 protein is CASSPNQNTLYF.

On this clone: Any gene name here is a mouse gene name. The read terminates 1 residue ahead of where the CDR3 ends, so the germline J gene completes it. The chain is built from TRBV13-1 and TRBJ2-7, with D hard to call. CDR3 length: 11 amino acids. Germline CDR1 NSHNY, CDR2 SYGAGN. The V end was cut by 1 base, the J end by 7 bases, with 6 bases between. The CDR3 loop is CASSDWEEQYF. The sequenced part of the CDR3 DNA is TGTGCCAGCAGTGATTGGGAAGAACAGTAC.

This clone was found once. Here the gene names and germline are mouse. The CDR3 extends 1 residue past the end of the read, so its final part is completed from the germline J gene. V is TRBV5 and J is TRBJ2-4; D is perhaps TRBD2 (5 bases). The V and J ends lost 0 bases and 2 bases respectively, with 6 bases between them. Looked up from germline, CDR1 is LGHNA and CDR2 is YNLKQL (reference sequence). This CDR3 contains 14 residues. The covered CDR3 bases are TGTGCCAGCAGCCAAGACTGGGATCAAAACACCTTGTAC. Encoded protein: CASSQDWDQNTLY. In full, the CDR3 reads CASSQDWDQNTLYF.

Comments on this clone: Gene labels here are mouse ones. The read finishes 1 residue shy of the CDR3 end, and the germline J gene is used to complete it. This chain links TRBV26 with TRBJ1-3; D ambiguous. This CDR3 comprises 13 residues. CDR1 and CDR2 (germline): KGHPV, FQNQEV (reference sequence). Trimming removed 6 bases from V and 1 base from J, with 7 bases in between. The sequenced CDR3 bases are TGTGCCAGCAGCCCCTACTCTGGAAATACGCTCTAT. Translation gives CASSPYSGNTLY. The full-length CDR3 reads as CASSPYSGNTLYF.

This clone was observed a few times. Gene names and germline refer to mouse. The part of the CDR3 DNA that was read is TGTGCCAGCAGTCGGGGGTTCTATGCTGAGCAGTTC. Its translation is CASSRGFYAEQF. The entire CDR3 sequence reads CASSRGFYAEQFF. The rearrangement joins TRBV26 to TRBJ2-1, with D perhaps TRBD1 or TRBD2 (5 bases each). The read terminates 1 residue before the CDR3 end, so the remaining end is supplied by the germline J gene. CDR1 KGHPV and CDR2 FQNQEV come from the germline V gene (reference sequence). Trimming cost V 4 bases and J 3 bases, with 7 bases left between them. The CDR3 spans 13 residues.

This clone has only a few counts. The gene names given are mouse names. The CDR3 protein is CASSLGFSNERLFF. The part of the CDR3 DNA that was read is TGTGCCAGCAGTCTGGGGTTTTCCAACGAAAGATTATTT. The chain recombines TRBV26 with TRBJ1-4, with D hard to call. From the germline J gene comes the end of the CDR3, since the read stops 1 residue before it. The CDR3 covers 14 residues. Trimming pared 2 bases from V and 0 bases from J, leaving 4 bases between. CDR1 and CDR2 from the germline V gene are KGHPV and FQNQEV (reference sequence).

On this clone itself: Gene names refer to mouse genes. The CDR3 end is not reached by the read, which stops 1 residue before it; the germline J gene fills it in. The rearrangement joins TRBV26 to TRBJ1-4; D gene uncertain. Germline values: CDR1 KGHPV, CDR2 FQNQEV (reference sequence). The CDR3 contains 14 residues. V dropped 2 bases and J dropped 0 bases, with 4 bases sitting between them. The CDR3 spells CASSLGISNERLFF. The covered CDR3 bases are TGTGCCAGCAGTCTGGGAATTTCCAACGAAAGATTATTT.

Worth noting for this clone: Gene names denote mouse genes. The DNA ends 1 residue before the CDR3 does, and the rest of the CDR3 is filled in from the germline J gene. The chain employs TRBV13-2 and TRBJ2-1, with TRBD2 identical over 13 bases. The J segment lost 2 bases and the V segment lost 2 bases, leaving 4 bases of the junction unmatched. CDR1 and CDR2 (germline): NNHNN, SYGAGS (reference sequence). The CDR3 covers 17 residues. The CDR3 spells CASGDPGLGGDYAEQFF. Partial CDR3 DNA: TGTGCCAGCGGTGACCCGGGACTGGGGGGGGACTATGCTGAGCAGTTC.

Regarding this clone: Any gene name here is a mouse gene name. The sequenced fragment ends 1 residue before the CDR3 boundary, so the rest is inferred from the germline J gene. This chain connects TRBV26 to TRBJ2-4; tentatively, D is TRBD1 or TRBD2 (5 bases each). The germline CDR1 and CDR2 sequences are KGHPV and FQNQEV (reference sequence). This CDR3 contains 15 residues. The V and J ends lost 2 bases and 0 bases respectively, with 9 bases between them. Here the CDR3 reads CASSLGGASQNTLYF. CDR3 DNA, as far as it was read: TGTGCCAGCAGTCTGGGAGGGGCTAGTCAAAACACCTTGTAC.